What follows are 4 T cell receptor beta chains derived from one specimen sequenced in a study of cytomegalovirus exposure and HLA in healthy donors. Both 60 Vbeta primers and 13 Jbeta primers went into the PCR. Profiled with immunoSEQ multiplex PCR; TCRdb holds only in-frame clones, not every one. The sample includes around 120,000 clones, about four fifths of them seen just once. Material for sequencing was PBMCs. Source of these receptors: a female donor in good health and CMV-seropositive.

V gene TRBV7-9 combines with J gene TRBJ1-1; TRBD1 is a possible D gene (5 bases). Trimming removed 5 bases at V and 11 bases at J, with 15 bases between. Germline loops: CDR1 SEHNR, CDR2 FQNEAQ (reference sequence). The CDR3 has 12 residues. CDR3: CASSTGYEGAFF. For the CDR3, the DNA is TGTGCCAGCAGCACAGGCTACGAAGGGGCTTTCTTT. The full variable domain, in which reference TRBV7-9 and TRBJ1-1 provide the parts outside the CDR3, is DTGVSQNPRHKITKRGQNVTFRCDPISEHNRLYWYRQTLGQGPEFLTYFQNEAQLEKSRLLSDRFSAERPKGSFSTLEIQRTEQGDSAMYLCASSTGYEGAFFGQGTRLTVV.

This sequence joins TRBV30 and TRBJ2-3; the match to TRBD2 covers 10 bases. Germline V gene sequence: CDR1 GTSNPN, CDR2 SVGIG (reference sequence). The CDR3 has 13 residues. V lost 4 bases, J lost 6 bases, and 4 bases stayed unmatched. The CDR3 coding sequence is TGTGCCTGGAAAGCGGGGGGGCGGGATACGCAGTATTTT. Its translation is CAWKAGGRDTQYF.

CDR3 in amino acids: CASTLGGGNTEAFF. DNA for the CDR3: TGTGCCAGCACCCTCGGGGGTGGCAACACTGAAGCTTTCTTT. The chain uses TRBV7-2 and TRBJ1-1, with D perhaps TRBD1 (5 bases). The germline CDR1 and CDR2 sequences are SGHTA and FQGNSA. This CDR3 is 14 amino acids long. V was trimmed by 7 bases and J by 2 bases, leaving 14 bases between them.

The V call is TRBV14, the J call TRBJ1-2; a possible D gene is TRBD1 (5 bases). Germline lookup yields CDR1 SGHDN and CDR2 FVKESK. The CDR3 length is 16 residues. V was cut by 4 bases and J by 5 bases, with 20 bases left in between. The CDR3 nucleotides are TGTGCCAGCAGCCCGACCCTAGGGAGGGGAGAGTATGGCTACACCTTC. Translating gives CASSPTLGRGEYGYTF.